Below are 27 T cell receptor beta chains sequenced from a single sample in a study of T cell clonotyping in hematopoietic cell transplantation. Profiling relied on immunoSEQ multiplex PCR, and the TCRdb table lists in-frame clones only, not all of them. This repertoire shows thousands of clones, 85% to 90% found once; its top ten account for approximately 7%. As to time point: recipient sample about 28 days before transplant, after cytoreduction. This sample comprised peripheral blood mononuclear cells, obtained before stem cell transplant. The receptors shown here come from a man aged 55 to 70 with acute myeloid leukemia. Some clones in this sample may be carry-over from other donors' samples.

This clone was found once. V is TRBV21-1 and J is TRBJ2-1; TRBD1, as called in the table, went unchecked against the DNA. TRBV21-1 is a known pseudogene. The CDR3 contains 15 residues. The CDR3 region is CASSKASKGRNEQFF. CDR3 sequence (DNA): TGTGCCAGCAGCAAAGCGAGCAAGGGGCGCAATGAGCAGTTCTTC.

The rearrangement links TRBV6-4 to TRBJ1-1; D is possibly TRBD1 (6 bases). Germline V gene data show CDR1 as MRHNA and CDR2 as SNTAGT. Deletions cut 3 bases from V and 2 bases from J, with 16 bases between. The CDR3 contains 16 residues. The DNA of the CDR3 is TGTGCCAGCAGTGAGGAAGGGGGGAACCTCAACACTGAAGCTTTCTTT. This codes for CASSEEGGNLNTEAFF.

The CDR3 sequence: CASSSSRTSSAGELFF. In DNA, the CDR3 is TGTGCCAGCAGCTCCTCGAGGACTAGCTCCGCCGGGGAGCTGTTTTTT. The chain couples TRBV11-2 to TRBJ2-2; 8 bases are shared with TRBD2. Germline loops: CDR1 SGHAT, CDR2 FQNNGV. The CDR3 is 16 residues long. The junction had 10 bases not matched to a gene; V was cut back by 4 bases and J by 6 bases. The full variable domain, completed using reference TRBV11-2 and TRBJ2-2, is EAGVAQSPRYKIIEKRQSVAFWCNPISGHATLYWYQQILGQGPKLLIQFQNNGVVDDSQLPKDRFSAERLKGVDSTLKIQPAKLEDSAVYLCASSSSRTSSAGELFFGEGSRLTVL.

The sample holds one count of this clone. This chain links TRBV5-1 with TRBJ1-3; the D is unclear. The V and J ends lost 7 bases and 4 bases respectively, with 18 bases between them. The germline CDR1 and CDR2 sequences are SGHRS and YFSETQ. There are 15 residues in the CDR3. This CDR3 is CASAPLGFAGNTIYF. CDR3 in DNA: TGCGCCAGCGCCCCCCTCGGCTTCGCAGGAAACACCATATATTTT.

The V and J genes are TRBV5-1 and TRBJ1-6; no definite D call. Germline V gene sequence: CDR1 SGHRS, CDR2 YFSETQ. The CDR3 runs to 14 residues. Trimming cost V 0 bases and J 4 bases, with 5 bases left between them. The CDR3 sequence: CASSLEGYNSPLHF. As DNA, the CDR3 is TGCGCCAGCAGCTTGGAAGGGTATAATTCACCCCTCCACTTT. The whole variable domain, remainder taken from reference TRBV5-1 and TRBJ1-6, is KAGVTQTPRYLIKTRGQQVTLSCSPISGHRSVSWYQQTPGQGLQFLFEYFSETQRNKGNFPGRFSGRQFSNSRSEMNVSTLELGDSALYLCASSLEGYNSPLHFGNGTRLTVT.

The V call is TRBV29-1, the J call TRBJ1-2; 7 bases map to TRBD1. The J segment lost 4 bases and the V segment lost 2 bases, leaving 7 bases of the junction unmatched. Germline assignment: CDR1 SQVTM and CDR2 ANQGSEA. This CDR3 is 14 amino acids long. The CDR3, as DNA: TGCAGCGTTGAACTAGGACAGGTCGGCTATGGCTACACCTTC. Translated, it gives CSVELGQVGYGYTF.

The V and J genes are TRBV7-6 and TRBJ2-7; possible D gene TRBD2, 7 bases. Trimming left V 5 bases short and J 3 bases short, with 23 bases between. The CDR3 sequence is 17 residues long. Germline V gene sequence: CDR1 SGHVS, CDR2 FNYEAQ. In nucleotides, the CDR3 is TGTGCCAGCAGCCTAGGGGGGGGCACAGGGTTGGGCTACGAGCAGTACTTC. Translating gives CASSLGGGTGLGYEQYF.

This clone was observed once. The genes are TRBV7-2 and TRBJ1-1; D perhaps matches TRBD1 (5 bases). V lost 6 bases and J 11 bases, leaving 22 bases between the germline ends. CDR3 length: 14 residues. Germline values: CDR1 SGHTA, CDR2 FQGNSA. The CDR3 region has the DNA TGTGCCAGCAGATTAACCGGGACTCCAATAGGGGCTTTCTTT. Translated, it gives CASRLTGTPIGAFF.

The V call is TRBV19, the J call TRBJ2-7; D remains ambiguous. V was clipped by 3 bases and J by 6 bases, with 15 bases between them. This CDR3 has 14 amino acids. Per the germline V gene, CDR1 is LNHDA and CDR2 is SQIVND (reference sequence). This CDR3 is CASSIGQYGTEQYF. The CDR3 DNA follows: TGTGCCAGTAGTATCGGGCAGTACGGCACCGAGCAGTACTTC.

This clone was recorded a few times. The V gene is TRBV27, the J gene TRBJ1-1; a weak D match, TRBD1 (6 bases). This CDR3 has 14 residues. Per the germline V gene, CDR1 is MNHEY and CDR2 is SMNVEV (reference sequence). The V end lost 5 bases, the J end lost 6 bases, and 16 bases lay between the germline ends. This chain's CDR3 is CASSATGSAAEAFF. The CDR3 nucleotides are TGTGCCAGCAGTGCAACAGGGAGTGCGGCTGAAGCTTTCTTT.

The gene calls are TRBV27 and TRBJ1-1, with a weak D call TRBD1 (5 bases). The V gene lost 2 bases and the J gene lost 4 bases, with 5 bases spanning the gap. This CDR3 spans 12 amino acids. Germline CDR1 and CDR2: MNHEY and SMNVEV (reference sequence). In nucleotides, the CDR3 is TGTGCCAGCAGTTTAAGGGGCACTGAAGCTTTCTTT. It yields the protein CASSLRGTEAFF.

The V call is TRBV28, the J call TRBJ2-1, with no clear D. Trimming pared 6 bases from V and 4 bases from J, leaving 16 bases between. Germline CDR1 MDHEN, CDR2 SYDVKM. This CDR3 is 15 amino acids long. The CDR3 sequence: CASSSGRLLYNEQFF. CDR3 nucleotides: TGTGCCAGCAGCTCGGGCCGGTTATTGTACAATGAGCAGTTCTTC.

The chain joins TRBV6-1 to TRBJ2-5; a weak D match, TRBD2 (6 bases). The CDR3 sequence is 14 residues long. Trimming took 7 bases from V and 5 from J, leaving 17 bases between them. CDR1 is MNHNS and CDR2 is SASEGT in the germline V gene. Here the CDR3 reads CASKVRLVGETQYF. The CDR3 coding sequence is TGTGCCAGCAAGGTTCGACTAGTCGGCGAGACCCAGTACTTC.

The V gene is TRBV25-1, the J gene TRBJ2-6, with 9 positions matching TRBD1. The V gene end was trimmed by 3 bases and the J gene end by 2 bases; junction bases not matched to a gene: 5. Looked up from germline, CDR1 is MGHDK and CDR2 is SYGVNS. The CDR3 loop spans 17 amino acids. CDR3 sequence: CASSEPTGGAGANVLTF. The CDR3 DNA reads as TGTGCCAGCAGTGAGCCTACAGGGGGCGCTGGGGCCAACGTCCTGACTTTC.

CDR3 in DNA: TGTGCCAGCATTAAATCTGGGGGTTACGAAGCTTTCTTT. Translating it yields CASIKSGGYEAFF. V usage is TRBV27 and J usage is TRBJ1-1; tentative D call: TRBD1 (5 bases). From germline, CDR1 is MNHEY and CDR2 SMNVEV (reference sequence). Trimming stripped 7 bases from V and 8 bases from J, with 17 bases between. The CDR3 has 13 residues.

The V gene is TRBV23-1, the J gene TRBJ1-3; D unresolved. Being an ORF, TRBV23-1 has a function that is uncertain. This CDR3 contains 15 residues. Between the trimmed V and J ends, which lost 4 bases and 4 bases, there was a span of 14 bases. CDR3 nucleotide sequence: TGCGCCAGCAGTCCCCGGACCCTCTACGGAAACACCATATATTTT. Its translation: CASSPRTLYGNTIYF.

The chain employs TRBV5-1 and TRBJ2-6; 8 bases match TRBD1. CDR1 SGHRS and CDR2 YFSETQ come from the germline V gene. V lost 1 base, J lost 0 bases, and 3 bases stayed unmatched. The CDR3 has 17 amino acids. Written as DNA, the CDR3 is TGCGCCAGCAGCTTGCAGGGGGCTACCTCTGGGGCCAACGTCCTGACTTTC. Translating it yields CASSLQGATSGANVLTF. Variable domain in full (rest from reference TRBV5-1 and TRBJ2-6): KAGVTQTPRYLIKTRGQQVTLSCSPISGHRSVSWYQQTPGQGLQFLFEYFSETQRNKGNFPGRFSGRQFSNSRSEMNVSTLELGDSALYLCASSLQGATSGANVLTFGAGSRLTVL.

The CDR3 sequence is CASSKGGNTEAFF. In DNA, the CDR3 is TGTGCCAGTAGTAAGGGTGGTAACACTGAAGCTTTCTTT. The chain combines TRBV19 with TRBJ1-1, with D unresolved. Germline V gene lookup returns CDR1 LNHDA and CDR2 SQIVND (reference sequence). V lost 4 bases and J lost 2, with 8 bases in between. CDR3 length: 13 amino acids.

This clone was recorded only once. The chain is built from TRBV7-6 and TRBJ1-1, with 7 bases matching TRBD1. CDR3 size: 17 residues. The germline CDR1 and CDR2 sequences are SGHVS and FNYEAQ. The trim removed 1 base at V and 4 bases at J, leaving 12 bases unmatched. The chain's CDR3 is CASSLERQGWRATEAFF. The CDR3 coding sequence is TGTGCCAGCAGCTTAGAGAGACAGGGTTGGCGAGCCACTGAAGCTTTCTTT.

The rearrangement joins TRBV18 to TRBJ2-7, with a tentative D call TRBD1 (6 bases). The V gene's germline CDR1 is KGHSH and CDR2 LQKENI. Trimming shortened V by 5 bases and J by 4 bases, and 12 bases separated the two germline ends. This CDR3 region has 13 residues. The CDR3 DNA sequence: TGTGCCAGCTCAAGGACAGAAAAGTACGAGCAGTACTTC. Translated, it gives CASSRTEKYEQYF.

The chain joins TRBV6-6 to TRBJ2-3, with 9 positions matching TRBD2. The CDR3 runs 15 residues. Germline V gene lookup returns CDR1 MNHNY and CDR2 SVGAGI (reference sequence). Losses at the gene ends were 2 bases for V and 3 bases for J; bases not matched to a gene: 3. In DNA form, the CDR3 reads TGTGCCAGCAGTTACGCGGGAGGGAGTACAGATACGCAGTATTTT. This codes for CASSYAGGSTDTQYF.

The chain recombines TRBV6-6 with TRBJ1-1, with D possibly matching TRBD1 (6 bases). Germline loops: CDR1 MNHNY, CDR2 SVGAGI (reference sequence). This CDR3 has 14 residues. Trimming pared 3 bases from V and 0 bases from J, leaving 8 bases between. The CDR3 bases are TGTGCCAGCAGTTATGGGACACTGAACACTGAAGCTTTCTTT. Amino acids: CASSYGTLNTEAFF.

The chain links TRBV9 to TRBJ2-3; 10 positions agree with TRBD1. Germline V gives CDR1 SGDLS, CDR2 YYNGEE. Trimming cost V 2 bases and J 2 bases; bases outside gene matches: 2. The CDR3 consists of 15 residues. CDR3 sequence (DNA): TGTGCCAGCAGCGTCGGGACAGGGGCCACAGATACGCAGTATTTT. The encoded protein is CASSVGTGATDTQYF.

As DNA, the CDR3 is TGTGCCAGCAGGTCGCGGGCAGATACGCAGTATTTT. Translation: CASRSRADTQYF. The genes are TRBV28 and TRBJ2-3; perhaps TRBD2 as D (5 bases). The CDR3 spans 12 residues. V dropped 6 bases and J dropped 4 bases, with 8 bases sitting between them. Looked up from germline, CDR1 is MDHEN and CDR2 is SYDVKM.

A few counts support this clone. V gene TRBV7-3 combines with J gene TRBJ2-2, with unresolved D. CDR1 is SGHTA, CDR2 FQGTGA, per germline. V lost 4 bases, J lost 7 bases, and 7 bases lay in between. The CDR3 sequence is 12 residues long. CDR3 DNA sequence: TGTGCCAGCAGCTCTGTTGGCGGGGAGCTGTTTTTT. Translating it yields CASSSVGGELFF.

The V and J genes are TRBV2 and TRBJ1-6, with D maybe TRBD1 (6 bases). Trimming pared 5 bases from V and 7 bases from J, leaving 15 bases between. From germline, CDR1 is SNHLY and CDR2 FYNNEI. The CDR3 totals 15 residues. CDR3 in DNA: TGTGCCAGCAGTTCCCGGACAGTTCGGAATTCACCCCTCCACTTT. Protein sequence: CASSSRTVRNSPLHF.

The chain couples TRBV11-3 to TRBJ2-3; no reliable D call. Trimming removed 0 bases from V and 4 bases from J, with 5 bases in between. Germline V gene lookup returns CDR1 SGHNT and CDR2 YENEEA. The CDR3 runs to 13 residues. The CDR3 coding sequence is TGTGCCAGCAGCTTAGATCTTCCAGATACGCAGTATTTT. This codes for CASSLDLPDTQYF.